This TCR beta chain was retrieved from a study of radiotherapy plus CTLA-4 blockade in lung cancer. V lost 0 bases, J lost 6 bases, and 12 bases lay in between. The V gene's germline CDR1 is SGDLS and CDR2 YYNGEE. The CDR3 consists of 15 residues. Measured with immunoSEQ multiplex PCR; TCRdb has only the in-frame clones, and not every one. This table has approximately 77,000 clones, roughly four fifths appearing once. Specimen: peripheral blood, collected from a patient treated with radiotherapy plus ipilimumab. The chain combines TRBV9 with TRBJ2-2, with unresolved D. The TCR originated in a human donor with non-small cell lung cancer who had stable disease on radiotherapy plus ipilimumab. CDR3 nucleotide sequence: TGTGCCAGCAGCGTAGACCGAAGTCGCTCCGGGGAGCTGTTTTTT. This encodes CASSVDRSRSGELFF.